Listed below are T cell receptor beta chains from one sample, sequenced in a study of blood T cells in healthy people across ages. Via MiXCR, TCRdb re-called the 5' RACE reads, giving one row per CDR3 protein. In the table there are 600,000 to 800,000 distinct CDR3 sequences, 20% to 25% of which are singletons. The material sequenced was blood. These receptors all come from a man between 70 and 80 years old in good health. Each CDR3 is given with its conserved first and last residue. The D gene is left open where the match is weak. Clone size is given for some rows only: seen once, a few or many times, or a class if the clone is expanded.

>TRBV6-4|.|TRBJ2-5|many
TGTGCCACCCAAGAGACCCAGTACTTC
CATQETQYF
>TRBV7-6|.|TRBJ1-6|few
TGTGCCAGCAGCCCGGGGGGTTTTTCACCCCTCCACTTT
CASSPGGFSPLHF
>TRBV7-2|.|TRBJ1-2|few
TGTGCCAGCAGCTACCAGGGACTGGAAGGGGGCTACACCTTC
CASSYQGLEGGYTF
>TRBV5-1|TRBD1|TRBJ1-2|few
TGCACCAGCAGCTTGAGCTCCCAGGGGGCCAACTATGGCTACACCTTC
CTSSLSSQGANYGYTF
>TRBV5-1|TRBD1|TRBJ1-2|few
TGCGCCAGCAGCTTAGGACAGGGGGCGATTTCTAACGGCTACACCTTC
CASSLGQGAISNGYTF
>TRBV29-1|.|TRBJ2-4|once
TGCAGCGACGAGAAGGACGTTTTCATTCAGTACTTC
CSDEKDVFIQYF
>TRBV7-6|.|TRBJ2-5|few
TGTGCCAGCAGCTTAGGGAGGGCTTTTCAAGAGACCCAGTACTTC
CASSLGRAFQETQYF
>TRBV4-1|.|TRBJ2-5|many
TGCGCCAGCAGCCAAGGGGTGAACCAAGAGACCCAGTACTTC
CASSQGVNQETQYF
>TRBV20-1|TRBD2|TRBJ2-5|few
TGCAGTGCTAGAGAGGCTAGCGGGAGCCGTCGAGGAGAGACCCAGTACTTC
CSAREASGSRRGETQYF
>TRBV21-1|.|TRBJ2-7|.
TGTGCCAGCTCAGACAGGGGGCTAGTTTCCTACGAGCAGTACTTC
CASSDRGLVSYEQYF
>TRBV10-3|.|TRBJ2-5|.
TGTGCCATCAGTGAGTCCAGGGACCAAGAGGCCCAGTACTTC
CAISESRDQEAQYF
>TRBV20-1|TRBD2|TRBJ2-1|.
TGCAGTGCTAGTGCTCCGGGACTAGAGGGTTACAATGAGCAGTTCTTC
CSASAPGLEGYNEQFF
>TRBV20-1|TRBD2|TRBJ2-3|.
TGCAGTGCTAAACCCCGACTAGCGGGAGCCGAAGATACGCAGTATTTT
CSAKPRLAGAEDTQYF
>TRBV6-5|TRBD2|TRBJ2-3|few
TGTGCCAGCAGTAGTGGCGGGAGAGGTGCAGATACGCAGTATTTT
CASSSGGRGADTQYF
>TRBV10-3|.|TRBJ2-5|few
TGTGCCATCAGTGTCCAGGGTGGAGAGACCCAGTACTTC
CAISVQGGETQYF